This TCR beta chain was profiled in a study of blood T cell repertoires in COVID-19. Sequenced by immunoSEQ multiplex PCR; TCRdb stores in-frame clones only, minus some. This sample has fewer than 350,000 clones; roughly 86% occur once, and the top ten carry 9.4%. The trim removed 0 bases at V and 15 bases at J, leaving 8 bases unmatched. Germline V gene sequence: CDR1 WNHNN, CDR2 SYGVQD (reference sequence). The CDR3 spans 15 residues. This chain uses TRBV10-1 with TRBJ2-1, with 13 bases fitting TRBD2. The specimen was peripheral blood. This TCR was recovered from a man aged 18-30 years with active or convalescent COVID-19. The CDR3 loop reads CASSESTSGGGMMFF. The CDR3, as DNA: TGCGCCAGCAGTGAGTCCACTAGCGGGGGGGGGATGATGTTCTTC.